The T cell receptor beta chain under discussion was sequenced for a study of blood T cell repertoires in COVID-19 (dated by TCRdb to between 2020 and 2021). For context, the study as a whole: The collaborator samples originated in the United States, Italy and Spain and spanned the acute and convalescent phases of COVID-19. The material from the prospective study consisted of cDNA or gDNA derived from T cells, B-cell-depleted T cells, or PBMCs. Subjects who had been exposed to COVID-19, were actively infected with it, or had recovered from it provided the deeply sampled blood TCRbeta repertoires that made up the dataset. A freely available public database, intended as a resource for researchers studying the immune response to SARS-CoV-2, is where the repertoires were released. The samples were drawn from the first 160 participants of the ongoing ImmuneRACE study and from over 950 subjects provided by 6 global collaborators. Nearly every sample came with metadata listing a de-identified subject ID, COVID-19 status, age in years and sex. HLA class I and class II types, where available, came from metadata supplied by the sample provider rather than from assay-based typing. What the work shows at the level of the full study, not this receptor alone: Clinical and demographic metadata were provided uncurated, with the amount varying by source and participant.

TCRbeta CDR3 regions were amplified from genomic DNA by means of the immunoSEQ Assay, a bias-controlled multiplex PCR. Processing in the source paper ran as follows. The number of nucleated cells in each sample was estimated by amplification of reference gene primers within the assay. To quantify the absolute abundance of each unique TCRbeta CDR3 rearrangement, sequence reads were collapsed and filtered. For each sample, productive Simpson clonality was calculated as the square root of Simpson's diversity index across productive rearrangements. Held by TCRdb, this immuneACCESS table contains in-frame sequences only and omits some clones. Under half of the omission traces to an unresolved V gene where checked; the cause of the rest is unknown. The D gene and trimming were derived from the DNA, and the V and J assignments and clone size from that table. The sample records about 260,000 clones, around 90% of which are singletons. About 0.95% of the sample is taken by the ten largest.

Participants in the prospective study were aged about 18 to 95 years, lived in 20 to 25 United States geographic areas, and enrolled through a virtual design. Cohort assignment in the prospective study relied on participant-reported clinical history from a screening survey and a study questionnaire. Exposed participants had been in contact, within 2 weeks of entering the study, with a person who had a PCR-confirmed or clinician-diagnosed case of COVID-19. In the prospective study, mobile phlebotomists collected whole blood, serum and a nasopharyngeal or oropharyngeal swab from each participant. Over a roughly 2-month period, participants in the prospective study had the option of providing additional blood draws and questionnaires. Before DNA extraction, blood samples from the prospective study were shipped at room temperature or frozen. With respect to this clone: The target of this receptor is not known. Per-nucleotide qualities are absent, and no much larger clonotype sits a single base away.

This TCR was recovered from a man between 50 and 59 years old who had been exposed to COVID-19. Sequencing was done on a sample of PBMCs or T cells enriched from blood (not recorded which).

The DNA is as follows: TGTGCCAGCAATCGGGGACTAGCGGGGATAAGCGAGCAGTTCTTC. Translated, it reads CASNRGLAGISEQFF. This chain is built from TRBV25-1 and TRBJ2-1; 13 junctional bases match TRBD2. V and J are trimmed by 7 bases and 10 bases, and the gene matches miss 10 bases of the junction. Measured from the cysteine to the phenylalanine, the CDR3 is 15 residues long. The only DNA kept is the CDR3, 45 bases in frame from the first base. CDR1 MGHDK and CDR2 SYGVNS were looked up in the germline V gene. Full variable domain (CDR3 extended with the reference TRBV25-1 and TRBJ2-1 proteins): EADIYQTPRYLVIGTGKKITLECSQTMGHDKMYWYQQDPGMELHLIHYSYGVNSTEKGDLSSESTVSRIRTEHFPLTLESARPSHTSQYLCASNRGLAGISEQFFGPGTRLTVL.